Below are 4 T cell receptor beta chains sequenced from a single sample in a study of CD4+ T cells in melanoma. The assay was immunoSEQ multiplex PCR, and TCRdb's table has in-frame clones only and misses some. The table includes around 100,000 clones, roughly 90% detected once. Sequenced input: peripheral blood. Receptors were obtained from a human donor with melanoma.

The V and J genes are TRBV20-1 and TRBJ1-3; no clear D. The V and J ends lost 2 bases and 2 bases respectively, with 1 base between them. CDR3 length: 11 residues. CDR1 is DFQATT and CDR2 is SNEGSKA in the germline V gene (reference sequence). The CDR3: CSARTGNTIYF. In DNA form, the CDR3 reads TGCAGTGCTAGAACTGGAAACACCATATATTTT.

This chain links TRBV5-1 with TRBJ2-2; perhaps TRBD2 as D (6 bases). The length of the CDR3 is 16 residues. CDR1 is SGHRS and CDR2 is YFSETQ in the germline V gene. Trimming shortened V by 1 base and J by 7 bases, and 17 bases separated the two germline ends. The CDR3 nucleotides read TGCGCCAGCAGCTTGTCCGGGAGCCGAAGAGGCGGGGAGCTGTTTTTT. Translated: CASSLSGSRRGGELFF.

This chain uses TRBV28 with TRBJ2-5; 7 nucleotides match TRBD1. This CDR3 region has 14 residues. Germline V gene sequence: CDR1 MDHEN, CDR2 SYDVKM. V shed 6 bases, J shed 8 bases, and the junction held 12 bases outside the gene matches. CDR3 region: CASSIPETGYTQYF. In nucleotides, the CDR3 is TGTGCCAGCAGCATTCCGGAGACAGGGTACACCCAGTACTTC.

The chain's CDR3 is CASSESTGGLSNEQFF. CDR3 nucleotides: TGTGCCAGCAGTGAATCAACGGGGGGACTATCAAATGAGCAGTTCTTC. The V gene is TRBV2, the J gene TRBJ2-1, with 7 bases fitting TRBD2. Germline assignment: CDR1 SNHLY and CDR2 FYNNEI. V trimming: 2 bases; J trimming: 7 bases; junction bases outside the gene matches: 11. CDR3 length: 16 residues. Full variable domain (remainder filled in from reference TRBV2 and TRBJ2-1): EPEVTQTPSHQVTQMGQEVILRCVPISNHLYFYWYRQILGQKVEFLVSFYNNEISEKSEIFDDQFSVERPDGSNFTLKIRSTKLEDSAMYFCASSESTGGLSNEQFFGPGTRLTVL.